The following is a T cell receptor (beta chain) sequence with its context. The target of this receptor is not known. Base qualities were left out, and no much larger clone turns up one base away. This entry comes from a study of blood T cell repertoires in COVID-19 (dated by TCRdb to the early 2020s). Regarding the study in general: Collaborator samples came from the United States, Italy and Spain and covered acute and convalescent phases of COVID-19. A freely available public database, intended as a resource for researchers studying the immune response to SARS-CoV-2, is where the repertoires were released. The prospective study material was composed of cDNA or gDNA derived from T cells, B-cell-depleted T cells, or PBMCs. The dataset comprised deeply sampled blood TCRbeta repertoires from subjects exposed to, actively infected with, or recovered from COVID-19. The sample metadata nearly always contained a de-identified subject ID, COVID-19 status, age in years and sex. HLA class I and class II types, where available, came from metadata supplied by the sample provider rather than from assay-based typing. The samples were drawn from two sources: the first 160 participants of the ongoing ImmuneRACE study, and 1,200 or so subjects contributed by 6 global collaborators.

The collaborating institutions used their own protocols to collect whole blood in K2EDTA tubes. Collaborator samples were shipped for TCRbeta analysis as frozen whole blood, isolated PBMCs, or DNA extracted from either sample type. What the authors observed across the whole study: Clinical and demographic metadata were provided uncurated, with the amount varying by source and participant.

The immunoSEQ Assay, a bias-controlled multiplex PCR, was used to amplify TCRbeta CDR3 regions from genomic DNA. In the paper's pipeline: Nucleated cell counts per sample were estimated from amplification of reference gene primers within the assay. To quantify the absolute abundance of each unique TCRbeta CDR3 rearrangement, sequence reads were collapsed and filtered. Productive Simpson clonality was computed per sample as the square root of Simpson's diversity index over productive rearrangements. TCRdb holds this immuneACCESS table with in-frame rearrangements only. Some clones are missing; in checked studies, unresolved V genes explain under half, and the rest has no known cause. V and J calls plus clone size are reproduced from that table; the DNA served to infer D and trimming. Recorded for this sample are more than 100,000 clones; approximately 88% of them occurred a single time. Approximately 2.3% of the sample belongs to the ten largest clones.

The V end loses 6 bases and the J end loses 0 bases, and a stretch of 12 bases separates them. Measured from the cysteine to the phenylalanine, the CDR3 is 15 residues long. Of the read, only the CDR3 DNA is kept; its 45 bases are in frame from base 1. Per the germline V gene (reference sequence), SGHKS is the CDR1 and YYEKEE is the CDR2. This receptor was taken from a man aged 65 to 85 with active COVID-19. The chain is made from TRBV5-5 and TRBJ2-2, with TRBD1 as a weak D call on 6 bases. Sample: peripheral blood. The CDR3 region: CASTPTGTNTGELFF. The nucleotide sequence reads as follows: TGTGCCAGCACCCCCACAGGGACGAACACCGGGGAGCTGTTTTTT.